One sample yielded the 15 T cell receptor beta chains listed below, sequenced in a study of blood T cell repertoires in COVID-19 (dated by TCRdb to the early 2020s). Preparation of the library involved the immunoSEQ multiplex PCR assay. The source is immuneACCESS, and TCRdb retained only in-frame sequences with V and J called. Part of the clones is not carried over; for the studies checked, unresolved V genes explain less than half of this, and the remainder is unexplained. This sample lists 350,000 to 450,000 clones; 70% to 90% were detected once. Around 1.5% of the sample rests with the top ten. Sequencing was carried out using PBMCs or T cells enriched from blood (not recorded which). The receptor source for this set is a woman under 30 who had been exposed to COVID-19.

The rearrangement uses TRBV28 and TRBJ2-5; weak D call: TRBD2 (6 bases). The V end was cut by 2 bases, the J end by 0 bases, with 13 bases between. The CDR3 is 16 residues long. Germline CDR1 is MDHEN and CDR2 is SYDVKM. CDR3 in amino acids: CASSLKGGAYQETQYF. The CDR3 DNA reads as TGTGCCAGCAGTTTAAAGGGCGGGGCGTACCAAGAGACCCAGTACTTC.

In its sample, this clone was seen once. V gene TRBV4-3 combines with J gene TRBJ1-3; D is perhaps TRBD1 (6 bases). CDR1 is LGHNA and CDR2 is YSLEER in the germline V gene. V shed 3 bases and J shed 0 bases, with 15 bases lying between them. This CDR3 is built from 17 residues. CDR3 amino acids: CASSHILQGSSGNTIYF. The DNA for the CDR3 is TGCGCCAGCAGCCATATACTACAGGGAAGCTCTGGAAACACCATATATTTT.

J is TRBJ1-4 and V is TRBV18; possibly TRBD1 for D (6 bases). The V gene lost 3 bases and the J gene lost 2 bases, with 13 bases spanning the gap. CDR3 length: 16 amino acids. Germline V gene data show CDR1 as KGHSH and CDR2 as LQKENI. CDR3 in DNA: TGTGCCAGCTCACCGGACGGCGGACAGACTAATGAAAAACTGTTTTTT. It codes for CASSPDGGQTNEKLFF.

J is TRBJ2-1 and V is TRBV24-1, with D hard to call. Germline V gives CDR1 KGHDR, CDR2 SFDVKD. The CDR3 consists of 13 residues. V shed 2 bases and J shed 1 base, with 2 bases lying between them. This CDR3 reads CATSDSSYNEQFF. The CDR3, as DNA: TGTGCCACCAGTGATTCGTCCTACAATGAGCAGTTCTTC.

The gene calls are TRBV2 and TRBJ1-6, with D possibly being TRBD1 (6 bases). Germline lookup yields CDR1 SNHLY and CDR2 FYNNEI. The CDR3 is made up of 14 amino acids. V was shortened by 8 bases and J by 7 bases, with 15 bases between the two germline ends. In DNA form, the CDR3 reads TGTGCCAGCTGGATGGACAGCCTAAATTCACCCCTCCACTTT. It codes for CASWMDSLNSPLHF. The full variable domain, completed using reference TRBV2 and TRBJ1-6, is EPEVTQTPSHQVTQMGQEVILRCVPISNHLYFYWYRQILGQKVEFLVSFYNNEISEKSEIFDDQFSVERPDGSNFTLKIRSTKLEDSAMYFCASWMDSLNSPLHFGNGTRLTVT.

This clone was detected only once. V gene TRBV5-1 combines with J gene TRBJ2-1; the D gene is possibly TRBD2 (5 bases). V was trimmed by 2 bases and J by 10 bases, leaving 16 bases between them. This CDR3 region has 14 residues. Germline V gene sequence: CDR1 SGHRS, CDR2 YFSETQ. CDR3 in DNA: TGCGCCAGCAGCTTCCCCGGTAGCGTCATGGAGCAGTTCTTC. This codes for CASSFPGSVMEQFF.

This clone occurred once. The V and J genes are TRBV28 and TRBJ2-2; D not resolved. The CDR3 is 13 amino acids. The V end was cut by 5 bases, the J end by 3 bases, with 7 bases between. Germline loops: CDR1 MDHEN, CDR2 SYDVKM. The CDR3 here is CASSPLDTGELFF. The CDR3 DNA reads as TGTGCCAGCAGTCCCCTAGACACCGGGGAGCTGTTTTTT.

The chain carries TRBV4-1 and TRBJ2-5; no clear D. Germline CDR1 MGHRA, CDR2 YSYEKL. There are 12 residues in the CDR3. The V end lost 2 bases, the J end lost 5 bases, and 6 bases lay between the germline ends. CDR3 residues: CASSQHFETQYF. CDR3 DNA: TGCGCCAGCAGCCAACACTTCGAGACCCAGTACTTC.

The chain carries TRBV27 and TRBJ1-1, with a weak D call TRBD1 (6 bases). Trimming stripped 2 bases from V and 1 base from J, with 20 bases between. CDR3 size: 18 residues. CDR1 MNHEY and CDR2 SMNVEV come from the germline V gene (reference sequence). CDR3 protein: CASSLAPLRPGENTEAFF. Here the CDR3 DNA reads TGTGCCAGCAGTTTAGCCCCACTTAGACCAGGGGAGAACACTGAAGCTTTCTTT.

This chain uses TRBV5-1 with TRBJ1-1; D is uncertain. CDR1 and CDR2 (germline): SGHRS, YFSETQ. V was shortened by 0 bases and J by 11 bases, with 11 bases between the two germline ends. The CDR3 is made up of 12 amino acids. The CDR3 spells CASSLVGRLAFF. CDR3 DNA: TGCGCCAGCAGCTTGGTTGGGAGGCTGGCTTTCTTT.

This chain's CDR3 is CASTHGGGEKLFF. The CDR3 nucleotides read TGCGCCAGCACGCACGGCGGAGGTGAAAAACTGTTTTTT. V is TRBV5-1 and J is TRBJ1-4; unclear D gene. The V end lost 6 bases, the J end lost 7 bases, and 13 bases lay between the germline ends. Germline V gene data show CDR1 as SGHRS and CDR2 as YFSETQ. This CDR3 is built from 13 residues.

This clone showed up just once. CDR3 sequence: CASSANRDLFNEQFF. Here the CDR3 DNA reads TGTGCCAGCAGCGCGAATCGGGATTTATTCAATGAGCAGTTCTTC. V gene TRBV7-8 combines with J gene TRBJ2-1, with D tentatively TRBD2 (5 bases). Germline V gene lookup returns CDR1 SGHVS and CDR2 FQNEAQ. V lost 5 bases and J 6 bases, leaving 17 bases between the germline ends. The CDR3 sequence is 15 residues long.

The chain carries TRBV15 and TRBJ1-2; D uncertain. Germline assignment: CDR1 LNHNV and CDR2 YYDKDF (reference sequence). This CDR3 is 15 amino acids long. V lost 0 bases and J 3 bases, leaving 11 bases between the germline ends. DNA of the CDR3: TGTGCCACCAGCAGAGAGAGACATATGGACTATGGCTACACCTTC. Translating it yields CATSRERHMDYGYTF.

J is TRBJ2-3 and V is TRBV28, with a weak D call TRBD2 (6 bases). Germline V gene lookup returns CDR1 MDHEN and CDR2 SYDVKM. CDR3 length: 19 residues. Trimming cost V 0 bases and J 0 bases, with 19 bases left between them. The CDR3 sequence: CASSLWSGTGDPSTDTQYF. CDR3 coding DNA: TGTGCCAGCAGTTTATGGTCCGGGACTGGGGACCCAAGCACAGATACGCAGTATTTT.

V and J are TRBV29-1 and TRBJ1-4, with 8 bases identical to TRBD1. Losses at the gene ends were 6 bases for V and 3 bases for J; bases not matched to a gene: 9. The CDR3 sequence is 15 residues long. CDR1 is SQVTM, CDR2 ANQGSEA, per germline. This CDR3 reads CSVGDSTGANEKLFF. Here the CDR3 DNA reads TGCAGCGTCGGGGACTCGACAGGGGCTAATGAAAAACTGTTTTTT. The full variable domain, rest sourced from reference TRBV29-1 and TRBJ1-4, is SAVISQKPSRDICQRGTSLTIQCQVDSQVTMMFWYRQQPGQSLTLIATANQGSEATYESGFVIDKFPISRPNLTFSTLTVSNMSPEDSSIYLCSVGDSTGANEKLFFGSGTQLSVL.